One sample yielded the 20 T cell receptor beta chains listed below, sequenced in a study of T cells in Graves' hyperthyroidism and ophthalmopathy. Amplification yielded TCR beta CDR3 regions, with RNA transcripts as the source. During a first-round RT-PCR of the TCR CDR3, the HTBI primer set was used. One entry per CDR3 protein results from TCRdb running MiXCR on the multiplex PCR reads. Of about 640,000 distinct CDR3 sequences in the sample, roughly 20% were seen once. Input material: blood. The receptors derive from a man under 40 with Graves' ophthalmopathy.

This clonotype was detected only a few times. The CDR3 protein is CSARGTSGRARVQETQYF. In DNA, the CDR3 is TGCAGTGCTAGGGGAACTAGCGGGAGGGCCCGGGTCCAAGAGACCCAGTACTTC. The V gene is TRBV20-1, the J gene TRBJ2-5; 13 bases are a match to TRBD2. The CDR3 length is 18 residues. Germline V gene data show CDR1 as DFQATT and CDR2 as SNEGSKA (reference sequence). V lost 3 bases to trimming and J lost 1 base; unmatched junction nucleotides: 11.

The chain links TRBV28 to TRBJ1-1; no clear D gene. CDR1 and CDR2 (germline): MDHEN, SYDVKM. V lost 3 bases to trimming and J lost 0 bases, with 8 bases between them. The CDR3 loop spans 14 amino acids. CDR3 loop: CASSFPCLNTEAFF. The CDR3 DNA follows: TGTGCCAGCAGTTTCCCTTGTCTGAACACTGAAGCTTTCTTT.

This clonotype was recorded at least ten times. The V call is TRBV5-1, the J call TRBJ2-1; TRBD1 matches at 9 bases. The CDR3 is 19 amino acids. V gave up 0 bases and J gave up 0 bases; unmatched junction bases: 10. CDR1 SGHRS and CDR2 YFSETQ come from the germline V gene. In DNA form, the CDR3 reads TGCGCCAGCAGCTTGGGGTTACAGGGGGCAATCCCCTCCTACAATGAGCAGTTCTTC. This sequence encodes CASSLGLQGAIPSYNEQFF.

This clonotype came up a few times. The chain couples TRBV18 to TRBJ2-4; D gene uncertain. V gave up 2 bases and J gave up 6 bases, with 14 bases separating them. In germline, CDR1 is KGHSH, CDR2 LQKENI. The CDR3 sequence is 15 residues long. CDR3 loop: CASSPGSQQLNIQYF. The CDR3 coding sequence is TGTGCCAGCTCACCAGGGTCGCAACAGCTAAACATTCAGTACTTC.

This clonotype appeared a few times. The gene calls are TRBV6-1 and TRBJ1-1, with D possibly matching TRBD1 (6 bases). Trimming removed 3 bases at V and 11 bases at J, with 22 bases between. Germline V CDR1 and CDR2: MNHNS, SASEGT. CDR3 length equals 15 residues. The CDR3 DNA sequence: TGTGCCAGCAGTGACCTACCCGCGACAGGCCCTGGGGCTTTCTTT. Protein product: CASSDLPATGPGAFF.

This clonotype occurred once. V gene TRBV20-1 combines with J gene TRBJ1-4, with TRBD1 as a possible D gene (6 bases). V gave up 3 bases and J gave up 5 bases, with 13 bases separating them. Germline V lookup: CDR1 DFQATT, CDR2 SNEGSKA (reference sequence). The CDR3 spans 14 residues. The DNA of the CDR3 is TGCAGTGCTAGGGAGGACAGTTTAAATGAAAAACTGTTTTTT. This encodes CSAREDSLNEKLFF.

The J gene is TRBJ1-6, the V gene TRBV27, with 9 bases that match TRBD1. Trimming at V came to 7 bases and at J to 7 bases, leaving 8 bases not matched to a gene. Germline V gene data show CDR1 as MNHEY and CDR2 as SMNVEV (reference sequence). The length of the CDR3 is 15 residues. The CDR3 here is CASNPGQGRNSPLHF. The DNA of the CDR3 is TGTGCCAGCAACCCGGGACAGGGCAGAAATTCACCCCTCCACTTT.

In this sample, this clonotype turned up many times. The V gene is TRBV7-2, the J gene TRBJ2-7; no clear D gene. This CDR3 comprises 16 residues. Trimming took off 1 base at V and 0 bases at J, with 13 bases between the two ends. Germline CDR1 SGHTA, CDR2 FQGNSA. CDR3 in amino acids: CASSLEIGWPSYEQYF. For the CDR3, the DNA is TGTGCCAGCAGCTTAGAAATCGGGTGGCCCTCCTACGAGCAGTACTTC.

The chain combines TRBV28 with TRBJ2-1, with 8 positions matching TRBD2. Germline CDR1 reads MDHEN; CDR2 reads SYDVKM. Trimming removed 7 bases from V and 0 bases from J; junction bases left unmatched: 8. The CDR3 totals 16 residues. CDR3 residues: CASNRLSGSSYNEQFF. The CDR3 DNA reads TGTGCCAGCAACCGCTTGAGCGGGAGCTCCTACAATGAGCAGTTCTTC.

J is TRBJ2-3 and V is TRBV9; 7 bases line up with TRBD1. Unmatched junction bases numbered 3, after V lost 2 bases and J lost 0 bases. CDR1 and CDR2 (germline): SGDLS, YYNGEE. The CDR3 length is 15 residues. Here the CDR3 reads CASSVQGQSTDTQYF. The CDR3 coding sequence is TGTGCCAGCAGCGTTCAGGGACAGAGCACAGATACGCAGTATTTT.

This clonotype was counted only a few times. The CDR3 protein is CSARHNNEQFF. CDR3 DNA sequence: TGCAGTGCTAGACACAACAATGAGCAGTTCTTC. The chain links TRBV20-1 to TRBJ2-1; unclear D gene. This CDR3 has 11 residues. CDR1 is DFQATT, CDR2 SNEGSKA, per germline (reference sequence). V was trimmed by 2 bases and J by 5 bases, leaving 4 bases between them.

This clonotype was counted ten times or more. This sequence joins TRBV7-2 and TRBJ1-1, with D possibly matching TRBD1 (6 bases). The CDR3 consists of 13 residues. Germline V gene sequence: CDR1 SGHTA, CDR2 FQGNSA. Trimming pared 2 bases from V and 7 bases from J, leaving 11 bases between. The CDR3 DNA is TGTGCCAGCAGCTTATCAGGGGATCATGAAGCTTTCTTT. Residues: CASSLSGDHEAFF.

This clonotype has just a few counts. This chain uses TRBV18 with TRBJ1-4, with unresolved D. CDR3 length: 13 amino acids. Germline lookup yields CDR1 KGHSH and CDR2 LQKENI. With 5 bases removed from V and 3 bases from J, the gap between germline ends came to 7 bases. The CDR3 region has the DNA TGTGCCAGCTCAGGGTCCGCTAATGAAAAACTGTTTTTT. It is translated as CASSGSANEKLFF. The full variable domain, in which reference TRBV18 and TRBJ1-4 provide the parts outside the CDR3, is NAGVMQNPRHLVRRRGQEARLRCSPMKGHSHVYWYRQLPEEGLKFMVYLQKENIIDESGMPKERFSAEFPKEGPSILRIQQVVRGDSAAYFCASSGSANEKLFFGSGTQLSVL.

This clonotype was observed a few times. For the CDR3, the DNA is TGCAGTGCTAGTACGAACAGGGGAACTAATGAAAAACTGTTTTTT. The encoded protein is CSASTNRGTNEKLFF. The gene calls are TRBV20-1 and TRBJ1-4; 7 bases map to TRBD1. J was trimmed by 1 base and V by 3 bases; bases with no gene match: 5. The germline CDR1 and CDR2 sequences are DFQATT and SNEGSKA (reference sequence). The CDR3 has 15 residues.

The CDR3 loop is CASSSGTSGIERNEQFF. CDR3 DNA sequence: TGTGCCAGCAGCTCCGGGACTAGCGGGATTGAAAGGAATGAGCAGTTCTTC. This sequence joins TRBV11-2 and TRBJ2-1; 13 nucleotides line up with TRBD2. Losses at the gene ends were 4 bases for V and 7 bases for J; bases not matched to a gene: 10. Per germline, CDR1 SGHAT and CDR2 FQNNGV. The CDR3 extends over 17 amino acids.

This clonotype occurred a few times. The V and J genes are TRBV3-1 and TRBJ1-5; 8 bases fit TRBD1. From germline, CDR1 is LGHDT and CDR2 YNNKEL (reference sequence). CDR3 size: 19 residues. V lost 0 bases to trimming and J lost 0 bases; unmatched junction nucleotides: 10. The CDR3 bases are TGTGCCAGCAGCCAAGACCCTGAGGACAGGGACCATAGCAATCAGCCCCAGCATTTT. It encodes CASSQDPEDRDHSNQPQHF. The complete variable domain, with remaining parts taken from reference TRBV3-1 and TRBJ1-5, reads DTAVSQTPKYLVTQMGNDKSIKCEQNLGHDTMYWYKQDSKKFLKIMFSYNNKELIINETVPNRFSPKSPDKAHLNLHINSLELGDSAVYFCASSQDPEDRDHSNQPQHFGDGTRLSIL.

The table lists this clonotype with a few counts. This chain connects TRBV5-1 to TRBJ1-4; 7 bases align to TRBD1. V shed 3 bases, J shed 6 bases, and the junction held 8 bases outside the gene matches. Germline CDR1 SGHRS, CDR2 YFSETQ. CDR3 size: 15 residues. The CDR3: CASSSGFGTDEKLFF. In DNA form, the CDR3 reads TGCGCCAGCAGCTCCGGGTTCGGGACAGATGAAAAACTGTTTTTT.

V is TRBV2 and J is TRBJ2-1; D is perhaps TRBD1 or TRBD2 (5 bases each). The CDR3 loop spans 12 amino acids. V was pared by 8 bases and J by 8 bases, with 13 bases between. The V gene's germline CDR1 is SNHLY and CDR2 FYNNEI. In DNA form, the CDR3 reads TGTGCCAGCCGGGACGCGGGCGATGAGCAGTTCTTC. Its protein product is CASRDAGDEQFF. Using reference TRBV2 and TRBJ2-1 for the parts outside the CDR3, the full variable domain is EPEVTQTPSHQVTQMGQEVILRCVPISNHLYFYWYRQILGQKVEFLVSFYNNEISEKSEIFDDQFSVERPDGSNFTLKIRSTKLEDSAMYFCASRDAGDEQFFGPGTRLTVL.

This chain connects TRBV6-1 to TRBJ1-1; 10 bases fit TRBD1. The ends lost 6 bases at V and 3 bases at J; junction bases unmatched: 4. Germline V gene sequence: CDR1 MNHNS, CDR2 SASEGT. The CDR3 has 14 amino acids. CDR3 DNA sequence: TGTGCCAGCAGCGGGGACAGGGGTTACACTGAAGCTTTCTTT. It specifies CASSGDRGYTEAFF.

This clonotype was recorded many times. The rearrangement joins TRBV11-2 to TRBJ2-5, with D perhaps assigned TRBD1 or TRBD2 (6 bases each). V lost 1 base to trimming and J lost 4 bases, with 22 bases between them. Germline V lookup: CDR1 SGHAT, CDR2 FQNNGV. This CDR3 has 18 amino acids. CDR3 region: CASSLAGVAGVRGETQYF. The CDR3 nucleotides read TGTGCCAGCAGCTTAGCGGGGGTTGCAGGGGTGCGTGGAGAGACCCAGTACTTC.